These T cell receptor beta chains were read from a single sample in a study of shared clonotypes between healthy human individuals. TCRdb's table, derived via immunoSEQ multiplex PCR, lists solely in-frame clones and lacks some. There are millions of clones in the sample; just over 90% occur only once, and more than 1.5% lies in the top ten. The sequenced sample was naive CD8+ T cells from PBMCs. The receptors stem from a man between 18 and 29 years old in good health. Some clones in this sample may be carry-over from other donors' samples. The CDR3 runs from the conserved cysteine through the conserved F or W. Fields, in order: D gene, J gene, V gene, clone size, CDR3 DNA, CDR3 protein. D genes are given only for firm matches. Size tells how often a clone was seen (once, few, many) or the class of an expanded clone, and some rows leave it out.

D: -; J: TRBJ1-2; V: TRBV19; size: -; DNA: TGTGCCAGTAGTATTCCCAACACCGGGGACACCTATGGCTACACCTTC; CDR3: CASSIPNTGDTYGYTF
D: -; J: TRBJ2-1; V: TRBV27; size: -; DNA: TGTGCCAGCAGATACAGGGCTAGGGAGCATGAGCAGTTCTTC; CDR3: CASRYRAREHEQFF
D: -; J: TRBJ2-3; V: TRBV5-1; size: once; DNA: TGCGCCAGCGGCGACGTCACAGATACGCAGTATTTT; CDR3: CASGDVTDTQYF
D: -; J: TRBJ2-5; V: TRBV6-1; size: -; DNA: TGTGCCAGCAGTGGATTCCTCCCCGGAGAAGAGACCCAGTACTTC; CDR3: CASSGFLPGEETQYF
D: TRBD1; J: TRBJ2-7; V: TRBV9; size: -; DNA: TGTGCCAGCAGTCGGGACAGGGGGGCTAACGAGCAGTACTTC; CDR3: CASSRDRGANEQYF
D: TRBD2; J: TRBJ2-2; V: TRBV9; size: -; DNA: TGTGCCAGCAGCGTAGACGGGACTAGCGGAACCGGGGAGCTGTTTTTT; CDR3: CASSVDGTSGTGELFF
D: -; J: TRBJ2-7; V: TRBV9; size: -; DNA: TGTGCCAGCAGCGGAGAACGGGGGGCAACATCCTACGAGCAGTACTTC; CDR3: CASSGERGATSYEQYF
D: -; J: TRBJ2-2; V: TRBV10-3; size: -; DNA: TGTGCCATACCCCGGGACATAAACACCGGGGAGCTGTTTTTT; CDR3: CAIPRDINTGELFF
D: TRBD1; J: TRBJ2-3; V: TRBV7-9; size: once; DNA: TGTGCCAGCAGGCCGCACAGGGGGCGAGGAGATACGCAGTATTTT; CDR3: CASRPHRGRGDTQYF
D: TRBD2; J: TRBJ2-1; V: TRBV4-1; size: -; DNA: TGCGCCAGCAGCCAGGGTAGAAGGACTAGCGGGAGAAGCGATGAGCAGTTCTTC; CDR3: CASSQGRRTSGRSDEQFF
D: -; J: TRBJ1-4; V: TRBV30; size: -; DNA: TGTGCCTGGAGTCCTTGGACTCCAAGGGCAACTAATGAAAAACTGTTTTTT; CDR3: CAWSPWTPRATNEKLFF
D: -; J: TRBJ1-2; V: TRBV5-1; size: -; DNA: TGCGCCAGCAGCACCCGAGGGGCGGAAGGCTACACCTTC; CDR3: CASSTRGAEGYTF
D: TRBD1; J: TRBJ1-1; V: TRBV4-2; size: few; DNA: TGTGCCAGCAGCCTGGACAGGGGGCACACTGAAGCTTTCTTT; CDR3: CASSLDRGHTEAFF
D: -; J: TRBJ1-4; V: TRBV6-6; size: -; DNA: TGTGCCAGCAGTCAGACCAGGGGTTTTGATGAAAAACTGTTTTTT; CDR3: CASSQTRGFDEKLFF
D: -; J: TRBJ2-7; V: TRBV12-1; size: -; DNA: TGTGCCAGCAGCTTGGGACAGCCTCGCAACGAGCAGTACTTC; CDR3: CASSLGQPRNEQYF
D: TRBD2; J: TRBJ2-1; V: TRBV7-8; size: once; DNA: TGTGCCAGCAGCCCACTAGCGGGAGGATTGGATGAGCAGTTCTTC; CDR3: CASSPLAGGLDEQFF
D: -; J: TRBJ1-1; V: TRBV7-9; size: -; DNA: TGTGCCAGCAGCTCCGGGGGGGCGGGCACTGAAGCTTTCTTT; CDR3: CASSSGGAGTEAFF
D: -; J: TRBJ2-7; V: TRBV5-3; size: -; DNA: TGTGCCAGAAGCGGCGGGGCCTCCTACGAGCAGTACTTC; CDR3: CARSGGASYEQYF
D: -; J: TRBJ2-7; V: TRBV14; size: -; DNA: TGTGCCAGCAGCCAAGGAATTGGGGGGTTGGAGCAGTACTTC; CDR3: CASSQGIGGLEQYF
D: TRBD1; J: TRBJ2-7; V: TRBV5-4; size: -; DNA: TGTGCCAGCAGGATCGGACAGGGCTACGAGCAGTACTTC; CDR3: CASRIGQGYEQYF
D: TRBD2; J: TRBJ2-1; V: TRBV6-5; size: -; DNA: TGTGCCAGCAGTTATCTAGCGGGAGGGGGGACCAATGAGCAGTTCTTC; CDR3: CASSYLAGGGTNEQFF
D: -; J: TRBJ1-2; V: TRBV7-8; size: -; DNA: TGTGCCAGCAGCTTACGAGGGATAGCTAACTATGGCTACACCTTC; CDR3: CASSLRGIANYGYTF
D: TRBD1; J: TRBJ2-1; V: TRBV5-1; size: -; DNA: TGCGCCAGCAGCTTGGAGGGGGCGCCAACATACAATGAGCAGTTCTTC; CDR3: CASSLEGAPTYNEQFF
D: TRBD1; J: TRBJ1-2; V: TRBV27; size: -; DNA: TGTGCCAGCAGTTTATCCGGATGGGACAGAGCATATGGCTACACCTTC; CDR3: CASSLSGWDRAYGYTF